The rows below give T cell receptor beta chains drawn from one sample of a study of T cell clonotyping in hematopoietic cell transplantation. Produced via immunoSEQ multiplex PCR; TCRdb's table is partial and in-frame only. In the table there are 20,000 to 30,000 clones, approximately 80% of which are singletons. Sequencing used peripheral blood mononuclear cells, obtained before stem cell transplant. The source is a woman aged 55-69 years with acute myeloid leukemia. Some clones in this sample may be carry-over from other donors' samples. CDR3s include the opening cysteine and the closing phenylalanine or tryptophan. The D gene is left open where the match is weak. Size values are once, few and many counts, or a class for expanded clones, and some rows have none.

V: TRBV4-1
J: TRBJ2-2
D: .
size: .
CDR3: CASSHRGGGLGNTGELFF
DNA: TGCGCCAGCAGCCATCGCGGTGGGGGGCTGGGGAACACCGGGGAGCTGTTTTTT

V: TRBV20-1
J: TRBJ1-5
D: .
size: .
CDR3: CSEEPQHF
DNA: TGCAGTGAGGAGCCCCAGCATTTT

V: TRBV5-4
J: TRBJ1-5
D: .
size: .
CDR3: CASSARGSNQPQHF
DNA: TGTGCCAGCAGCGCCCGGGGCTCCAATCAGCCCCAGCATTTT

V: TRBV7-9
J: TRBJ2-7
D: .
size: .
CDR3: CASSLDNQAGEQYF
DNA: TGTGCCAGCAGCTTAGATAACCAGGCAGGCGAGCAGTACTTC

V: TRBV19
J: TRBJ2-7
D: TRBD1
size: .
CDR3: CASSTSTGSPFYEQYF
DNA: TGTGCCAGTAGTACGTCGACAGGGTCTCCCTTCTACGAGCAGTACTTC

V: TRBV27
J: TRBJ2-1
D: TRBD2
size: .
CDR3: CASRSLAGRENEQFF
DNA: TGTGCCAGCAGGTCACTAGCGGGTCGGGAAAATGAGCAGTTCTTC

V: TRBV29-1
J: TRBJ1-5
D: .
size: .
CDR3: CSVAGGDQPQHF
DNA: TGCAGCGTTGCCGGGGGGGATCAGCCCCAGCATTTT

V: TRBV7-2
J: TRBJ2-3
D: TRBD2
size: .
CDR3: CASSLGTSGRTGTDTQYF
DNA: TGTGCCAGCAGCCTAGGGACTAGCGGGAGGACGGGAACAGATACGCAGTATTTT

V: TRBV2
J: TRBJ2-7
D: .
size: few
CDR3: CASTRTRTYEQYF
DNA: TGTGCCAGCACCAGGACTCGAACCTACGAGCAGTACTTC

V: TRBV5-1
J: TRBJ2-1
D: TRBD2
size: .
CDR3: CASSLAPSGGVDEQFF
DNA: TGCGCCAGCAGCTTGGCCCCTAGCGGGGGTGTCGATGAGCAGTTCTTC

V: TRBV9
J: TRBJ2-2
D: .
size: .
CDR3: CASSNRDQNTGELFF
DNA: TGTGCCAGCAGCAACCGGGACCAGAACACCGGGGAGCTGTTTTTT

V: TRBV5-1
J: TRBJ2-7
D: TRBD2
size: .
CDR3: CASSLAGVAEQYF
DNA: TGCGCCAGCAGCTTAGCGGGAGTCGCCGAGCAGTACTTC

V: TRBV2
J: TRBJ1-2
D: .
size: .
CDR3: CASPQGYGYTF
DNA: TGTGCCAGTCCCCAGGGGTATGGCTACACCTTC

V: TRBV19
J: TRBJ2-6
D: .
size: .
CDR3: CASSLRGGPSGANVLTF
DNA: TGTGCCAGTAGTCTTAGGGGGGGGCCCTCTGGGGCCAACGTCCTGACTTTC

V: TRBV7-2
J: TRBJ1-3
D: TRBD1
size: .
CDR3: CASSPRTGIRGNTIYF
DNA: TGTGCCAGCAGCCCCAGGACAGGGATTAGGGGAAACACCATATATTTT

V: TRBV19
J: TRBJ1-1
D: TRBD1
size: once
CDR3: CASSIDQGENTEAFF
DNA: TGTGCCAGTAGTATAGATCAGGGGGAAAACACTGAAGCTTTCTTT

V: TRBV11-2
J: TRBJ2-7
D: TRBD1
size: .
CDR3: CASTLSVGGQAQSYEQYF
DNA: TGTGCCAGCACCCTTAGTGTGGGGGGACAGGCACAGAGTTACGAGCAGTACTTC

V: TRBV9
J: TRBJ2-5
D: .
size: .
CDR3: CASSADSWETQYF
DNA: TGTGCCAGCAGCGCGGACTCTTGGGAGACCCAGTACTTC

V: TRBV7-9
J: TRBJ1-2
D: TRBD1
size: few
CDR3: CASSRGQGNYGYTF
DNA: TGTGCCAGCAGCCGTGGACAGGGGAACTATGGCTACACCTTC

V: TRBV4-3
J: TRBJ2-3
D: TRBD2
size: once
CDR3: CASSRSAPSGGARGTDTQYF
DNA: TGCGCCAGCAGCCGATCGGCGCCGAGCGGGGGGGCCAGAGGCACAGATACGCAGTATTTT

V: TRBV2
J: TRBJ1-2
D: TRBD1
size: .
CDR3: CASSRTGGYGYTF
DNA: TGTGCCAGCAGCAGGACAGGGGGCTATGGCTACACCTTC

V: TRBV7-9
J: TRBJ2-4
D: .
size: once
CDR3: CASSPEYTKNIQYF
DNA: TGTGCCAGCAGCCCAGAATACACGAAAAACATTCAGTACTTC

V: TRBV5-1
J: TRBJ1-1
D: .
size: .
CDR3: CASSRGVNTEAFF
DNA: TGCGCCAGCAGCCGAGGGGTGAACACTGAAGCTTTCTTT

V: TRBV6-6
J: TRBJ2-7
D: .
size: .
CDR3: CASRRDGAYEQYF
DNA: TGTGCCAGCAGGAGGGATGGGGCCTACGAGCAGTACTTC

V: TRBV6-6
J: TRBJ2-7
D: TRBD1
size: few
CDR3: CASRGTGQGNEQYF
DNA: TGTGCCAGCAGGGGGACGGGACAGGGAAACGAGCAGTACTTC

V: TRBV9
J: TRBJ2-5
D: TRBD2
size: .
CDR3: CASSVDGSGGEETQYF
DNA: TGTGCCAGCAGCGTAGACGGTAGCGGGGGGGAAGAGACCCAGTACTTC

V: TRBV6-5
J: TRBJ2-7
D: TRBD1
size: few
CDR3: CASSRDRSREQYF
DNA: TGTGCCAGCAGTAGGGACAGGTCCCGCGAGCAGTACTTC

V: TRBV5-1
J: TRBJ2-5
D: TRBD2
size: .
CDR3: CASSLGLAVGGETQYF
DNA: TGCGCCAGCAGCTTAGGACTAGCGGTGGGTGGAGAGACCCAGTACTTC

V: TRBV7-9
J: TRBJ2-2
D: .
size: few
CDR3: CASTRPWETGELFF
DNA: TGTGCCAGCACGCGTCCCTGGGAGACCGGGGAGCTGTTTTTT

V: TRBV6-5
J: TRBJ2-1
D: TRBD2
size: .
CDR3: CASSNSGGGYNEQFF
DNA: TGTGCCAGCAGCAATAGCGGGGGGGGTTACAATGAGCAGTTCTTC

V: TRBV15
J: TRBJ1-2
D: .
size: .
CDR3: CATSRETTSGAEMLKGYTF
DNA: TGTGCCACCAGCAGGGAGACGACTTCGGGGGCCGAGATGCTTAAGGGCTACACCTTC

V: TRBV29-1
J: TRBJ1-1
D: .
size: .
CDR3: CSVQLTGEAFF
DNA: TGCAGCGTCCAACTTACAGGTGAAGCTTTCTTT

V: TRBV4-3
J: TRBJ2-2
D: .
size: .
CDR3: CASSQDRQVSGELFF
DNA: TGCGCCAGCAGCCAAGACCGGCAGGTCTCCGGGGAGCTGTTTTTT

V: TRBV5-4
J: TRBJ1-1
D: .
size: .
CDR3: CASSQLMNTEAFF
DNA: TGTGCCAGCAGCCAGCTTATGAACACTGAAGCTTTCTTT

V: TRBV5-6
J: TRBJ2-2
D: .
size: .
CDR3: CASSPQGGLRTGELFF
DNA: TGTGCCAGCAGCCCCCAAGGAGGATTGAGAACCGGGGAGCTGTTTTTT

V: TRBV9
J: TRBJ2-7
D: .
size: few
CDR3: CASSVGDGESYEQYF
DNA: TGTGCCAGCAGCGTTGGGGACGGCGAATCCTACGAGCAGTACTTC

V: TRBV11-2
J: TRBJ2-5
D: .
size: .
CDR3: CASSPRGIRETQYF
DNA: TGTGCCAGCAGCCCCCGGGGGATCCGGGAGACCCAGTACTTC

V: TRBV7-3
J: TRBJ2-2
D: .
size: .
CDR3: CASSPNPVTGELFF
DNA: TGTGCCAGCAGCCCGAATCCAGTAACCGGGGAGCTGTTTTTT

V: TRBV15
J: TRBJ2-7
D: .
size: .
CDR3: CATSLQGGPTYEQYF
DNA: TGTGCCACCAGCCTACAGGGCGGACCTACCTACGAGCAGTACTTC

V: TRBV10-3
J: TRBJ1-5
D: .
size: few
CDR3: CAIQGTNQPQHF
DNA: TGTGCCATCCAAGGGACAAATCAGCCCCAGCATTTT

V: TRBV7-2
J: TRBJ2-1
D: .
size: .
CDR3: CASSHGGYNEQFF
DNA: TGTGCCAGCAGCCACGGGGGTTACAATGAGCAGTTCTTC

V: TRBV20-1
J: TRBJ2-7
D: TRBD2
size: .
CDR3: CGAGGPYEQYF
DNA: TGTGGAGCGGGAGGGCCCTACGAGCAGTACTTC

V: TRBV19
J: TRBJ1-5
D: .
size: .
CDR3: CASSTTQPSGGAGQPQHF
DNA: TGTGCCAGTAGTACAACCCAGCCATCCGGCGGGGCGGGTCAGCCCCAGCATTTT

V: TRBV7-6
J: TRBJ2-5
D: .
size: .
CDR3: CASSLGRGPQETQYF
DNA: TGTGCCAGCAGCTTAGGACGGGGGCCCCAAGAGACCCAGTACTTC

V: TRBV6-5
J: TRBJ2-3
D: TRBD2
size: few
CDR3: CASSYRRGGMATQYF
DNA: TGTGCCAGCAGTTACCGTCGGGGGGGGATGGCTACGCAGTATTTT

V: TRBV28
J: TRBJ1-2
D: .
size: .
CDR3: CASSFAKYGYTF
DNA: TGTGCCAGCAGTTTTGCAAAATATGGCTACACCTTC

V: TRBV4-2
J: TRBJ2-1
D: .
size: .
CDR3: CASSQDRASNEQFF
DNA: TGTGCCAGCAGCCAAGATCGGGCTAGCAATGAGCAGTTCTTC